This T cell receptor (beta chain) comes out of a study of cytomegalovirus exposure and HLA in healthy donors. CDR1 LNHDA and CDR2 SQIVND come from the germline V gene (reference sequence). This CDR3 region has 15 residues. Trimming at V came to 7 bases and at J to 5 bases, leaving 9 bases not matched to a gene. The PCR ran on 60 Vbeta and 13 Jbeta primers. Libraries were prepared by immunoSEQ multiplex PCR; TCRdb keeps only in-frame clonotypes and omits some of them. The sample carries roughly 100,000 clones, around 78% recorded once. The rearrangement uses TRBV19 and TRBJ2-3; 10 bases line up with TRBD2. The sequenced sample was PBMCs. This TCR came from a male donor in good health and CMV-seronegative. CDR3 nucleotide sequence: TGTGCCAGTACGAGGGTAGCGGGAGGAGGAGATACGCAGTATTTT. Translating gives CASTRVAGGGDTQYF.